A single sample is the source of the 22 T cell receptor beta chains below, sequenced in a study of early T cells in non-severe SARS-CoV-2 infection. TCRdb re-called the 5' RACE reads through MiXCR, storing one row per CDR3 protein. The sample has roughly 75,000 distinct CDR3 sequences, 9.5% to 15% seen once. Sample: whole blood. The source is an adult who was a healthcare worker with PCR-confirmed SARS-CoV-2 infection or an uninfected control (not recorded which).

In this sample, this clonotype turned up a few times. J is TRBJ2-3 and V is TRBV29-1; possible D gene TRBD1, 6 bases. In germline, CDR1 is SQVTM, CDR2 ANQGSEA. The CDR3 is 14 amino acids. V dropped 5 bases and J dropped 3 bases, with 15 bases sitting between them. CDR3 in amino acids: CSVIVSRGTDTQYF. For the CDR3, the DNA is TGCAGCGTTATTGTGTCTAGGGGGACAGATACGCAGTATTTT.

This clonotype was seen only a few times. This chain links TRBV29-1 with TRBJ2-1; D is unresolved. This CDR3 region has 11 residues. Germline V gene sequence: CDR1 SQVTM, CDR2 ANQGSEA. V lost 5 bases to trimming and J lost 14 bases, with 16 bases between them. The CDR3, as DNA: TGCAGCGTTCTGGCTGGGGATTGTGAGTTCTTC. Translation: CSVLAGDCEFF.

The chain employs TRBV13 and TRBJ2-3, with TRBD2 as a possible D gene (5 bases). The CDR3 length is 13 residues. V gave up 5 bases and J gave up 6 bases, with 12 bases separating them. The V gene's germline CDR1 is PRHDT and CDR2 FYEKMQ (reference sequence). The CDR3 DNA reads TGTGCCAGCAGCCCCTTACGCGGGGATACGCAGTATTTT. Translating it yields CASSPLRGDTQYF.

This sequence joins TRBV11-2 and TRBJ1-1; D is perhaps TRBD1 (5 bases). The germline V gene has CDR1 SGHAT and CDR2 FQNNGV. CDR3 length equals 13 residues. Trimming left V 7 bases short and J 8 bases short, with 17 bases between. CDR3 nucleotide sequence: TGTGCCAGCAACTTTGGGTTTCAGGGCGAAGCTTTCTTT. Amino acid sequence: CASNFGFQGEAFF.

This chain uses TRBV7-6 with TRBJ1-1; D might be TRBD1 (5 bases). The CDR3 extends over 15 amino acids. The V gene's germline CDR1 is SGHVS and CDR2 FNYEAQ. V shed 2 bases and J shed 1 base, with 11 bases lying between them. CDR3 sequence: CASSLSGLPNTEAFF. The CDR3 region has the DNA TGTGCCAGCAGCTTATCGGGGCTCCCGAACACTGAAGCTTTCTTT.

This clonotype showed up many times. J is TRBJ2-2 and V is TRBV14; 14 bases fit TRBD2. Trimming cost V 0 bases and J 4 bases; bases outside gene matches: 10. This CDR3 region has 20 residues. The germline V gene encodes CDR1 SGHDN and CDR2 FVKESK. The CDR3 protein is CASSQDEGLAGEVGTGELFF. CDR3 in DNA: TGTGCCAGCAGCCAAGATGAGGGACTAGCGGGAGAAGTTGGCACCGGGGAGCTGTTTTTT.

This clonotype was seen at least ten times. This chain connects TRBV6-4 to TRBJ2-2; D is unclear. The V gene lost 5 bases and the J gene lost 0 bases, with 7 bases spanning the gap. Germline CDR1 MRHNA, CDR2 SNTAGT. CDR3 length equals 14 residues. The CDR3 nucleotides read TGTGCCAGCAGTCTGGGCCCGAACACCGGGGAGCTGTTTTTT. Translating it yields CASSLGPNTGELFF.

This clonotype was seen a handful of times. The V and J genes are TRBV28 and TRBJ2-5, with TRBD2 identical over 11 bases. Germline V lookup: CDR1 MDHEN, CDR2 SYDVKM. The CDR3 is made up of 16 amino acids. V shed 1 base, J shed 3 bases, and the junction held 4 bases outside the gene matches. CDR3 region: CASSLFTSGSKETQYF. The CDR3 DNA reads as TGTGCCAGCAGTTTATTTACTAGCGGGAGCAAAGAGACCCAGTACTTC.

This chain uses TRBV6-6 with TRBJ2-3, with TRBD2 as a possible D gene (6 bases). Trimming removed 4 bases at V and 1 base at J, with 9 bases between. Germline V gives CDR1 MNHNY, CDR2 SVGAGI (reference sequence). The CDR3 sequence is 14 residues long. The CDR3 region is CASSLREGTDTQYF. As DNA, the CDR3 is TGTGCCAGCAGTTTAAGGGAGGGCACAGATACGCAGTATTTT.

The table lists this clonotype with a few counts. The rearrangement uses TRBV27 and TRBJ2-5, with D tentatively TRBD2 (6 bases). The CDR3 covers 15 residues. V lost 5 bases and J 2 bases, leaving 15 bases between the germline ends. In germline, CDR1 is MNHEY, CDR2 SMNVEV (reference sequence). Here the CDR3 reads CASSPRRGPQETQYF. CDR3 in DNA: TGTGCCAGCAGTCCCCGGCGGGGACCACAAGAGACCCAGTACTTC.

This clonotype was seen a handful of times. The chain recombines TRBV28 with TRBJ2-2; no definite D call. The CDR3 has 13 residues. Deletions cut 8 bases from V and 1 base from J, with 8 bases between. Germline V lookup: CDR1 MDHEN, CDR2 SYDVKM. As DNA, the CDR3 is TGTGCCAGCGTGGAGCGGAACACCGGGGAGCTGTTTTTT. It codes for CASVERNTGELFF.

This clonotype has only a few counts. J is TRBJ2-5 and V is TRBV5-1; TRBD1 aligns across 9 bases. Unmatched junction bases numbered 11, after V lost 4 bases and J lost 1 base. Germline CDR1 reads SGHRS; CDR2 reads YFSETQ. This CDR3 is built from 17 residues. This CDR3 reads CASSQGQGRGFQETQYF. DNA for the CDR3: TGCGCCAGCAGCCAGGGACAGGGCCGGGGCTTCCAAGAGACCCAGTACTTC.

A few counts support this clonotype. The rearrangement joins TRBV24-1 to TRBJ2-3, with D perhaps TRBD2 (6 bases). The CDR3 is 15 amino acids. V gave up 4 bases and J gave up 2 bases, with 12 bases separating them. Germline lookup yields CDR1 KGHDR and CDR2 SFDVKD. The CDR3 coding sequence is TGTGCCACCAGTGACCGGGACTGGGACACAGATACGCAGTATTTT. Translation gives CATSDRDWDTDTQYF.

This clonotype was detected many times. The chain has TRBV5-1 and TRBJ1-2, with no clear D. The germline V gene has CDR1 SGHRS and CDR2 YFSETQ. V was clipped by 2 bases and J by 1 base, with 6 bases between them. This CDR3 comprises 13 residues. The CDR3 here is CASSLYSNYGYTF. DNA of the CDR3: TGCGCCAGCAGCTTATACAGTAACTATGGCTACACCTTC.

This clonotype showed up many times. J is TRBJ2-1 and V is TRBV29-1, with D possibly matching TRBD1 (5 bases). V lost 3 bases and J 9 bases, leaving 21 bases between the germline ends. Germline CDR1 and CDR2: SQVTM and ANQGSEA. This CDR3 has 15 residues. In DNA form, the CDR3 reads TGCAGCGTTGATGGTGCAGGGCCCTCTTTTTTTGAGCAGTTCTTC. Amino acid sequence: CSVDGAGPSFFEQFF.

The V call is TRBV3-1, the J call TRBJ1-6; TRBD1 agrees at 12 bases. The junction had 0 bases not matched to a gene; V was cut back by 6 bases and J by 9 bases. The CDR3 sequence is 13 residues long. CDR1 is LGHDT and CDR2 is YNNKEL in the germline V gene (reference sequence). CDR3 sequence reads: CASRGQGASPLHF. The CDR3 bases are TGTGCCAGCAGGGGACAGGGGGCTTCACCCCTCCACTTT.

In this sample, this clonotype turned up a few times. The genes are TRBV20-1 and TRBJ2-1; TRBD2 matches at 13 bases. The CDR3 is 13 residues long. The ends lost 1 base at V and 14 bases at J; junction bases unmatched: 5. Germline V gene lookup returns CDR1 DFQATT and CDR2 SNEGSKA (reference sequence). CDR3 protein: CSARGSGLAGEFF. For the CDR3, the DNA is TGCAGTGCTAGAGGATCTGGACTAGCGGGGGAGTTCTTC.

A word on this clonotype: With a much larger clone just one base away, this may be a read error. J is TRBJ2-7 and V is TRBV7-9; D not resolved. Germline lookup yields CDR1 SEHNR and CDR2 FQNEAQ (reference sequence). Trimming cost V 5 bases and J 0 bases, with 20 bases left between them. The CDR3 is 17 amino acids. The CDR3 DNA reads TGTGCCAGCAGCACCGTGACACCGACTCGGAGCTCCTACGAGCAGTACTTC. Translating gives CASSTVTPTRSSYEQYF.

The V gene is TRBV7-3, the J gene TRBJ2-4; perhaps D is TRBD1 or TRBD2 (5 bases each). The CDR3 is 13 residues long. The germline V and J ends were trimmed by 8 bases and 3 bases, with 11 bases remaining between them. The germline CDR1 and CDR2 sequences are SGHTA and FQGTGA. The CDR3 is CASARDDKNIQYF. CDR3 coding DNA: TGTGCCAGCGCCCGGGACGACAAAAACATTCAGTACTTC.

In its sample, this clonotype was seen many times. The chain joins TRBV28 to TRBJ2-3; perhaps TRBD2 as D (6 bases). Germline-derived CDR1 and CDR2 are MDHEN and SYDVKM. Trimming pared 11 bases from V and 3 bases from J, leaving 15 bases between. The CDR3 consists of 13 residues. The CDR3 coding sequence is TGTGCCGCAAGTGACGGGGGAACAGATACGCAGTATTTT. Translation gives CAASDGGTDTQYF.

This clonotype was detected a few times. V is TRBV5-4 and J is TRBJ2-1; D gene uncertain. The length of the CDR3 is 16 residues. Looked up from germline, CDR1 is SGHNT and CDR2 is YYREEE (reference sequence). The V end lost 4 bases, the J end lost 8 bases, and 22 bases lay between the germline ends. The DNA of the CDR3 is TGTGCCAGCAGCCAGCAATCCTCCAGCCTACGCCATGAGCAGTTCTTC. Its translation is CASSQQSSSLRHEQFF. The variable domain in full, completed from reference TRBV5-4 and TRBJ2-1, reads ETGVTQSPTHLIKTRGQQVTLRCSSQSGHNTVSWYQQALGQGPQFIFQYYREEENGRGNFPPRFSGLQFPNYSSELNVNALELDDSALYLCASSQQSSSLRHEQFFGPGTRLTVL.

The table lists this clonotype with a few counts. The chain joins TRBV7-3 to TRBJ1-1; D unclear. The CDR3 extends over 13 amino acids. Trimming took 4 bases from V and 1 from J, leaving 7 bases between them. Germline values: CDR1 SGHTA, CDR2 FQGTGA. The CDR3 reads CASSSSQNTEAFF. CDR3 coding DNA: TGTGCCAGCAGCTCCAGTCAGAACACTGAAGCTTTCTTT.